These T cell receptor beta chains were read from a single sample in a study of T cell clonotyping in hematopoietic cell transplantation. TCRdb keeps only in-frame clones here, not all; method: immunoSEQ multiplex PCR. This sample has more than 65,000 clones, with approximately 94% found just once. Sequencing used peripheral blood mononuclear cells. The receptors were sampled from a man aged 50-60 years in good health. Some clones in this sample may be carry-over from other donors' samples. Each CDR3 is given with its conserved first and last residue. A D gene is named only where the DNA matches it firmly. A clone size is listed for some rows: how often the clone was seen (once, few, many), or a class if it is expanded.

>-|TRBV6-5|-|TRBJ2-3|15
CASSYSMGQGFAQYF
TGTGCCAGCAGTTACTCTATGGGCCAGGGTTTCGCGCAGTATTTT
>-|TRBV5-1|-|TRBJ1-1|14
CASSSLINQAEAFF
TGCGCCAGCAGCTCCCTTATAAACCAGGCTGAAGCTTTCTTT
>-|TRBV4-2|-|TRBJ2-7|12
CASSQGPYEQYF
TGTGCCAGCAGCCAGGGGCCCTACGAGCAGTACTTC
>TRBD1|TRBV28|-|TRBJ1-5|15
CASSSGTGPYQPQHF
TGTGCCAGCAGCTCCGGGACAGGTCCATATCAGCCCCAGCATTTT
>-|TRBV7-2|-|TRBJ1-5|15
CASSLGQDSNQPQHF
TGTGCCAGCAGCTTAGGGCAGGATAGCAATCAGCCCCAGCATTTT
>-|TRBV19|-|TRBJ2-2|15
CASSIVGRLAGELFF
TGTGCCAGTAGTATAGTGGGGCGATTGGCCGGGGAGCTGTTTTTT
>-|TRBV28|-|TRBJ1-1|17
CASSSLGGGLFNTEAFF
TGTGCCAGCAGTTCCCTTGGCGGGGGGCTTTTTAATACTGAAGCTTTCTTT
>-|TRBV11-2|-|TRBJ1-6|16
CASSLSLDAYNSPLHF
TGTGCCAGCAGCTTAAGCCTCGACGCTTATAATTCACCCCTCCACTTT
>-|TRBV9|-|TRBJ1-1|15
CASSPAVVGGSEAFF
TGTGCCAGCAGCCCCGCGGTGGTGGGGGGCAGTGAAGCTTTCTTT
>-|TRBV7-9|-|TRBJ1-1|13
CASSPQMNTEAFF
TGTGCCAGCAGCCCACAGATGAACACTGAAGCTTTCTTT
>-|TRBV28|-|TRBJ1-2|11
CASSFGTGYTF
TGTGCCAGCAGTTTCGGTACTGGCTACACCTTC
>TRBD1|TRBV27|once|TRBJ2-7|12
CASSSTGGEQYF
TGTGCCAGCAGTTCCACAGGGGGAGAGCAGTACTTC
>-|TRBV2|-|TRBJ2-5|12
CASSEKQETQYF
TGTGCCAGCAGTGAAAAGCAGGAGACCCAGTACTTC
>-|TRBV9|-|TRBJ2-1|15
CASSPPGNRLYEQFF
TGTGCCAGCAGCCCCCCAGGTAACCGATTATATGAGCAGTTCTTC
>-|TRBV2|-|TRBJ2-1|15
CASSDQGAAYNEQFF
TGTGCCAGCAGTGATCAAGGGGCGGCCTACAATGAGCAGTTCTTC
>TRBD2|TRBV5-1|-|TRBJ2-1|15
CASSPLAGENNEQFF
TGCGCCAGCAGCCCTCTAGCGGGAGAGAACAATGAGCAGTTCTTC
>-|TRBV2|few|TRBJ1-2|13
CASNKIENDGYTF
TGTGCCAGCAACAAGATTGAGAACGATGGCTACACCTTC
>-|TRBV7-9|-|TRBJ1-1|15
CASSVTGVMNTEAFF
TGTGCCAGCAGTGTTACGGGGGTGATGAACACTGAAGCTTTCTTT
>-|TRBV6-5|-|TRBJ2-2|15
CASSYPTRGHGELFF
TGTGCCAGCAGTTACCCTACTCGGGGTCATGGGGAGCTGTTTTTT
>-|TRBV2|-|TRBJ2-7|14
CAIVTGYASYEQYF
TGTGCCATCGTGACAGGCTACGCGAGCTACGAGCAGTACTTC
>TRBD1|TRBV6-6|-|TRBJ1-3|16
CASSYSGGQGGNTIYF
TGTGCCAGCAGTTATTCGGGAGGACAGGGAGGAAACACCATATATTTT
>-|TRBV27|-|TRBJ1-2|15
CASSLSSGRRYGYTF
TGTGCCAGCAGTTTATCATCGGGGAGGAGGTACGGCTACACCTTC
>-|TRBV18|once|TRBJ2-2|16
CASSPPLTVNTGELFF
TGTGCCAGCTCACCCCCATTGACAGTAAACACCGGGGAGCTGTTTTTT
>-|TRBV28|-|TRBJ2-1|15
CASSLGRREGDEQFF
TGTGCCAGCAGTTTGGGTCGGCGGGAAGGCGATGAGCAGTTCTTC
>TRBD1|TRBV5-4|-|TRBJ1-2|14
CASSPPGTGDGYTF
TGTGCCAGCAGTCCGCCGGGGACAGGGGATGGCTACACCTTC
>-|TRBV7-9|few|TRBJ1-1|12
CASSLPTGGAFF
TGTGCCAGCAGCTTACCTACGGGAGGAGCTTTCTTT
>-|TRBV2|-|TRBJ2-7|13
CAISEPSSYEQYF
TGTGCCATATCAGAACCAAGCTCCTACGAGCAGTACTTC
>TRBD2|TRBV4-2|-|TRBJ2-7|16
CASSHHGTSGSYEQYF
TGTGCCAGCAGCCATCATGGGACTAGCGGGAGCTACGAGCAGTACTTC
>-|TRBV9|-|TRBJ1-3|16
CASSVVGRSSGNTIYF
TGTGCCAGCAGCGTAGTAGGCAGAAGCTCTGGAAACACCATATATTTT
>-|TRBV27|-|TRBJ2-3|15
CASIPQARNTDTQYF
TGTGCCAGCATCCCCCAAGCTAGAAACACAGATACGCAGTATTTT
>-|TRBV7-7|-|TRBJ2-7|15
CASSLGPAPTYEQYF
TGTGCCAGCAGCTTAGGGCCTGCCCCAACCTACGAGCAGTACTTC
>-|TRBV19|-|TRBJ1-6|16
CASSKYRVRIDSPLHF
TGTGCCAGTAGTAAATACAGGGTACGCATCGATTCACCCCTCCACTTT
>TRBD2|TRBV11-2|-|TRBJ2-1|17
CASRRIGGSGRVHEQFF
TGTGCCAGCAGACGTATCGGAGGTAGCGGGAGGGTCCATGAGCAGTTCTTC